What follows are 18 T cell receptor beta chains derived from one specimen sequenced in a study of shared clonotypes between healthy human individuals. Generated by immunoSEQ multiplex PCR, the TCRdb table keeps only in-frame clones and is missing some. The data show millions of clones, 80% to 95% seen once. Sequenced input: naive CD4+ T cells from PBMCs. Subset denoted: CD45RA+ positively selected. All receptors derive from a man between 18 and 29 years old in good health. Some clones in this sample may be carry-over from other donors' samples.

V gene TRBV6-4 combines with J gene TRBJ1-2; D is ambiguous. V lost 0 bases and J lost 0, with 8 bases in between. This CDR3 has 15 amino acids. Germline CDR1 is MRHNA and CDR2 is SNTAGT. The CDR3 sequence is CASSDSPGANYGYTF. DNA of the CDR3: TGTGCCAGCAGTGACTCGCCGGGAGCTAACTATGGCTACACCTTC.

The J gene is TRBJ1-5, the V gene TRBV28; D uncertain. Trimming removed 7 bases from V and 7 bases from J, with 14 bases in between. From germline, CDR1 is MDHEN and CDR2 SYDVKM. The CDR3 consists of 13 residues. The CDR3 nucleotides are TGTGCCAGCATTTCGACATTGGGGCAGCCCCAGCATTTT. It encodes CASISTLGQPQHF. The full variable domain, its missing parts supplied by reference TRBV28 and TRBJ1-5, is DVKVTQSSRYLVKRTGEKVFLECVQDMDHENMFWYRQDPGLGLRLIYFSYDVKMKEKGDIPEGYSVSREKKERFSLILESASTNQTSMYLCASISTLGQPQHFGDGTRLSIL.

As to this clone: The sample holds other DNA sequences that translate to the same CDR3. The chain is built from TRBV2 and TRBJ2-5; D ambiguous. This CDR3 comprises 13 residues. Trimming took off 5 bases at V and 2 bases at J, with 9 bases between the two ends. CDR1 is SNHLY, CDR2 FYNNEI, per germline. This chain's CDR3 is CASSRDTQETQYF. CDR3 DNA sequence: TGTGCCAGCAGTAGGGATACACAAGAGACCCAGTACTTC.

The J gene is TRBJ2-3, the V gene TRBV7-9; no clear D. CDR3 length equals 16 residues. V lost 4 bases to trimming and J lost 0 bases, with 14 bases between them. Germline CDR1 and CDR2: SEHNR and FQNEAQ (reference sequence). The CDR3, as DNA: TGTGCCAGCAGCTCCCAAGGAACCCAGAGCACAGATACGCAGTATTTT. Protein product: CASSSQGTQSTDTQYF.

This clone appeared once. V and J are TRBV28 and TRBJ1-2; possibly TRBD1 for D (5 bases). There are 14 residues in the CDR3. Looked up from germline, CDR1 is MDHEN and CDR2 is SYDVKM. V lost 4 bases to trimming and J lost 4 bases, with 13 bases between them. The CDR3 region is CASSYLQAIYGYTF. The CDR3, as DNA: TGTGCCAGCAGTTACCTACAGGCAATCTATGGCTACACCTTC.

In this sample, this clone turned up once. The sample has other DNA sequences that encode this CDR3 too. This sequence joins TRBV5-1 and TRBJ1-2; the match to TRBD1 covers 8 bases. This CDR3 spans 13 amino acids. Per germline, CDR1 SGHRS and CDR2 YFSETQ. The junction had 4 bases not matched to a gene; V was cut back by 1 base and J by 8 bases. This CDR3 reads CASSLLTGDGYTF. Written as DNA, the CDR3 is TGCGCCAGCAGCTTGTTGACAGGGGACGGCTACACCTTC. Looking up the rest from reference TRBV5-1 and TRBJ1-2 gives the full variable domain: KAGVTQTPRYLIKTRGQQVTLSCSPISGHRSVSWYQQTPGQGLQFLFEYFSETQRNKGNFPGRFSGRQFSNSRSEMNVSTLELGDSALYLCASSLLTGDGYTFGSGTRLTVV.

In DNA, the CDR3 is TGTGCCTGGAGACTAGCGGGAGACCCCCAGTGGTTCTTC. Translation: CAWRLAGDPQWFF. The chain is built from TRBV30 and TRBJ2-1; TRBD2 matches 11 bases. The CDR3 loop spans 13 amino acids. Per germline, CDR1 GTSNPN and CDR2 SVGIG (reference sequence). The junction had 10 bases not matched to a gene; V was cut back by 3 bases and J by 15 bases.

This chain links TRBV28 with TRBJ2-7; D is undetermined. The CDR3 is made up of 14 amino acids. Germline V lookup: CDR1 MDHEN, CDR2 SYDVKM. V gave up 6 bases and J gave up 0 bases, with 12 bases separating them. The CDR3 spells CASSQALHSYEQYF. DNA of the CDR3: TGTGCCAGCAGCCAGGCTTTACACTCCTACGAGCAGTACTTC.

The CDR3 DNA follows: TGTGCCAGCAGCCCCAAAACTAGCGGGAGGGCCCATGAGCAGTTCTTC. Encoded protein: CASSPKTSGRAHEQFF. The V call is TRBV5-4, the J call TRBJ2-1, with 13 bases matching TRBD2. CDR1 and CDR2 from the germline V gene are SGHNT and YYREEE (reference sequence). J lost 8 bases, V lost 4 bases, and 9 bases had no gene match. This CDR3 contains 16 residues.

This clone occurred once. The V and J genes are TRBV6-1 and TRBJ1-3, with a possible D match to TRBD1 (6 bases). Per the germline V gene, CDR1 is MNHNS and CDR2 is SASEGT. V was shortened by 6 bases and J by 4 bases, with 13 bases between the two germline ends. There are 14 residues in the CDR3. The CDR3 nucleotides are TGTGCCAGCAGATACACAGGGTCGGGAAACACCATATATTTT. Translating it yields CASRYTGSGNTIYF.

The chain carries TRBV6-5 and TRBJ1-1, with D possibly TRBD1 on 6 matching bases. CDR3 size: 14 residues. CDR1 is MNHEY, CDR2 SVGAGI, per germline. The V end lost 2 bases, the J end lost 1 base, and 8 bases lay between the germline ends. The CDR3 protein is CASSYETGNTEAFF. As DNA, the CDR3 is TGTGCCAGCAGTTACGAGACAGGGAACACTGAAGCTTTCTTT.

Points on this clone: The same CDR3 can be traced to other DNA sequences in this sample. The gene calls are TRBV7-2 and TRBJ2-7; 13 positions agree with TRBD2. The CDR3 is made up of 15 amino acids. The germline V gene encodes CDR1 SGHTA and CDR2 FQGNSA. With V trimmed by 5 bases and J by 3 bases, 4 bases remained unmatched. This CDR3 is CASSLGLAGVYEQYF. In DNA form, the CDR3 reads TGTGCCAGCAGCCTCGGACTAGCGGGAGTCTACGAGCAGTACTTC.

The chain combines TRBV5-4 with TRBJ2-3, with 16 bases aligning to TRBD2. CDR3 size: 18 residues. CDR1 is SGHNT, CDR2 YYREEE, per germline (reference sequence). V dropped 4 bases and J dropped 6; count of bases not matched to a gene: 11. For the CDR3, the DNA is TGTGCCAGCAGCGGCGGGACTAGCGGGAGGGCCCGAGGTGATACGCAGTATTTT. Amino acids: CASSGGTSGRARGDTQYF.

In DNA form, the CDR3 reads TGCGCCAGCAGCTCTACGGGCAGGGAGAACACTGAAGCTTTCTTT. Translated, it gives CASSSTGRENTEAFF. The chain has TRBV5-1 and TRBJ1-1, with a tentative D call TRBD1 (5 bases). Trimming pared 3 bases from V and 1 base from J, leaving 13 bases between. Germline V lookup: CDR1 SGHRS, CDR2 YFSETQ. The CDR3 covers 15 residues.

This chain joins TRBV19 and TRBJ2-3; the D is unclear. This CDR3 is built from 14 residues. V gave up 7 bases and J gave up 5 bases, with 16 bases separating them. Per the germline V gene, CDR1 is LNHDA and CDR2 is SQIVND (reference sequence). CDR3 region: CASTSNQPRDTQYF. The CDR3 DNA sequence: TGTGCCAGTACCTCAAACCAACCACGAGATACGCAGTATTTT.

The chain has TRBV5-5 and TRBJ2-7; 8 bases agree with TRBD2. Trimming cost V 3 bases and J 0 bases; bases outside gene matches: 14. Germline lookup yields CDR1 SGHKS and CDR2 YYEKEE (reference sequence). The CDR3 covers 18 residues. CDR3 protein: CASSSPVGLAGNSYEQYF. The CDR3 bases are TGTGCCAGCAGCTCCCCAGTGGGTTTAGCGGGGAACTCCTACGAGCAGTACTTC.

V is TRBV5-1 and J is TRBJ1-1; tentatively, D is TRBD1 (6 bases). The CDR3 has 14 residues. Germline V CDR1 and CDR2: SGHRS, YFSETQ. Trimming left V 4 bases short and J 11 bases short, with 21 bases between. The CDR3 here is CASSPGGQSLWAFF. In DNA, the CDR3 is TGCGCCAGCAGCCCCGGGGGGCAGTCTCTTTGGGCTTTCTTT.

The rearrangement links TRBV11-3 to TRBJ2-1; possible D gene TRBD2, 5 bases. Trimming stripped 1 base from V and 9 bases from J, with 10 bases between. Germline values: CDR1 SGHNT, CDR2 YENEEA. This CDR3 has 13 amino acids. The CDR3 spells CASSLGSGGEQFF. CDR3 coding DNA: TGTGCCAGCAGCTTAGGTAGTGGAGGTGAGCAGTTCTTC.